This entry features one T cell receptor (beta chain) sequence. Per the original methods: Cell counts per sample came from amplifying reference gene primers. The assay was immunoSEQ multiplex PCR, and TCRdb's table has in-frame clones only and misses some. Clonal size and the V and J genes are those of that table, whereas D and trimming came from the DNA. The table has some 68,000 clones, roughly 90% seen once. The data belong to a study of blood T cell repertoires in COVID-19. In the study overall: Acute and convalescent COVID-19 specimens originated in the United States, Italy and Spain. The cDNA or gDNA used as material had been derived from T cells, B-cell-depleted T cells, or PBMCs.

This clonotype was obtained from a man aged 45 to 65 with active COVID-19. Sequencing input: peripheral blood.

CDR3 protein: CASAPPATSGSDEQFF. CDR3 in DNA: TGCGCCAGCGCCCCTCCAGCGACTAGCGGGAGTGATGAGCAGTTCTTC. The V gene is TRBV5-1, the J gene TRBJ2-1; TRBD2 aligns across 12 bases. Germline V gives CDR1 SGHRS, CDR2 YFSETQ. Trimming took 7 bases from V and 8 from J; bases not matched to a gene: 13. The CDR3 is 16 residues long.